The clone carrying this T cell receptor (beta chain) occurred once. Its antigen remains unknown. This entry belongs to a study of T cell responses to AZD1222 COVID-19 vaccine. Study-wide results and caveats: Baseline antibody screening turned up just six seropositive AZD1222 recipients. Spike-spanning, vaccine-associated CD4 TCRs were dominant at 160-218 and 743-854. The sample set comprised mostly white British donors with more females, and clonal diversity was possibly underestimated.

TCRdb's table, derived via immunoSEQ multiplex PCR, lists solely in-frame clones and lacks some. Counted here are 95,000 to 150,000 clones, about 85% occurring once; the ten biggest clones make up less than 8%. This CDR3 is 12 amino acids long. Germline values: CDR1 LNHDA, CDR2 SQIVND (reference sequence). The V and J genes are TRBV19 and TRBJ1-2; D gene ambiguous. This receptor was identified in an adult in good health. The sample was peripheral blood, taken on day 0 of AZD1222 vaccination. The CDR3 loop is CASVGADYGYTF. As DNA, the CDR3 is TGTGCAAGCGTCGGCGCCGACTATGGCTACACCTTC. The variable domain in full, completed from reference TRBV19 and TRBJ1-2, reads DGGITQSPKYLFRKEGQNVTLSCEQNLNHDAMYWYRQDPGQGLRLIYYSQIVNDFQKGDIAEGYSVSREKKESFPLTVTSAQKNPTAFYLCASVGADYGYTFGSGTRLTVV.